The 9 T cell receptor beta chains listed next were all sequenced from one sample in a study of a mutant IDH1 vaccine in newly diagnosed glioma. Antigen specificity for these receptors is unknown. Assay used: immunoSEQ multiplex PCR; TCRdb lists only in-frame clones, some missing. Counted here are tens of thousands of clones, around 75% occurring once; the ten biggest clones make up roughly 10%. Time point described: week 47, end of study. What each vaccine dose contained was 300 ug of mutant IDH1 20-mer peptide, accompanied by topical imiquimod. The sample in question was PBMCs, obtained from a glioma patient whose treatment included an IDH1 peptide vaccine. The receptors here all came from a man aged 35-49 years with glioma.

This chain joins TRBV6-1 and TRBJ1-5; D gene unclear. The ends were cut back, 6 bases at V and 0 bases at J, with 9 bases in the middle. From germline, CDR1 is MNHNS and CDR2 SASEGT. The CDR3 runs 14 residues. The CDR3 DNA is TGTGCCAGCAGGGATGGGCCTAGCAATCAGCCCCAGCATTTT. Residues: CASRDGPSNQPQHF.

Only a few counts were recorded for this clone. This chain connects TRBV2 to TRBJ2-1; D tentatively reads TRBD1 or TRBD2 (5 bases each). Trimming took off 8 bases at V and 2 bases at J, with 22 bases between the two ends. Per germline, CDR1 SNHLY and CDR2 FYNNEI. The CDR3 extends over 17 amino acids. Written as DNA, the CDR3 is TGTGCCAGCGAGGTGTGGGGACCGGGAACAACCTACAATGAGCAGTTCTTC. Translated: CASEVWGPGTTYNEQFF.

The genes are TRBV2 and TRBJ2-3, with 8 bases matching TRBD2. The germline V gene has CDR1 SNHLY and CDR2 FYNNEI. The CDR3 is 14 amino acids. V was pared by 4 bases and J by 4 bases, with 4 bases of the junction left unmatched. The CDR3 sequence: CASSGGGRSDTQYF. The DNA of the CDR3 is TGTGCCAGCAGTGGCGGGGGGAGGTCAGATACGCAGTATTTT.

This chain joins TRBV19 and TRBJ2-5; 9 positions match TRBD2. Germline CDR1 and CDR2: LNHDA and SQIVND (reference sequence). CDR3 size: 17 residues. Trimming took 5 bases from V and 2 from J; bases not matched to a gene: 12. CDR3 sequence reads: CASSPRIAGVPQETQYF. For the CDR3, the DNA is TGTGCCAGTAGTCCCCGAATAGCGGGAGTCCCACAAGAGACCCAGTACTTC.

This rearrangement joins TRBV5-6 to TRBJ2-3; 10 bases are a match to TRBD2. CDR3 length equals 16 residues. J gave up 2 bases and V 3 bases, and 6 bases lay outside the gene matches. Germline assignment: CDR1 SGHDT and CDR2 YYEEEE. The CDR3 reads CASSSRLAGFTDTQYF. CDR3 coding DNA: TGTGCCAGCAGCTCCAGACTAGCGGGTTTCACAGATACGCAGTATTTT. Looking up the rest from reference TRBV5-6 and TRBJ2-3 gives the full variable domain: DAGVTQSPTHLIKTRGQQVTLRCSPKSGHDTVSWYQQALGQGPQFIFQYYEEEERQRGNFPDRFSGHQFPNYSSELNVNALLLGDSALYLCASSSRLAGFTDTQYFGPGTRLTVL.

This chain uses TRBV27 with TRBJ1-3, with D maybe TRBD1 (6 bases). Between the trimmed V and J ends, which lost 5 bases and 4 bases, there was a span of 12 bases. The germline V gene has CDR1 MNHEY and CDR2 SMNVEV (reference sequence). This CDR3 is built from 14 residues. The CDR3 is CASSPTGLGNTIYF. The CDR3 DNA sequence: TGTGCCAGCAGTCCCACAGGGCTCGGAAACACCATATATTTT.

The chain employs TRBV19 and TRBJ1-2; perhaps TRBD1 as D (6 bases). Trimming removed 7 bases from V and 8 bases from J, with 17 bases in between. This CDR3 comprises 13 residues. Germline-derived CDR1 and CDR2 are LNHDA and SQIVND (reference sequence). The DNA of the CDR3 is TGTGCCAGTACCCCGGGGGCCCCGGAGGGCTACACCTTC. Residues: CASTPGAPEGYTF.

This clone was counted only a few times. The DNA of the CDR3 is TGTGCCAGCACCCCATCCCCTGGAAACACCATATATTTT. Translation: CASTPSPGNTIYF. This chain uses TRBV7-2 with TRBJ1-3, with unresolved D. Germline CDR1 reads SGHTA; CDR2 reads FQGNSA. V shed 7 bases and J shed 2 bases, with 9 bases lying between them. The CDR3 covers 13 residues.

The rearrangement links TRBV28 to TRBJ2-5, with 11 positions matching TRBD1. Germline CDR1 MDHEN, CDR2 SYDVKM. This CDR3 is built from 15 residues. The J segment lost 6 bases and the V segment lost 6 bases, leaving 9 bases of the junction unmatched. In DNA, the CDR3 is TGTGCCAGCAGCCTACCAGGGACAGGGGGAAAGACCCAGTACTTC. Translation: CASSLPGTGGKTQYF.